In its sample, the clone carrying this T cell receptor beta chain was seen a few times. Its antigen is currently unknown. Trimming took off 12 bases at V and 3 bases at J, with 16 bases between the two ends. CDR1 KGHDR and CDR2 SFDVKD come from the germline V gene. CDR3 length equals 13 residues. Study-wide results and caveats: Tumor memory CD4+ T cell TCR gene usage was found to cluster with blood and lymph node memory CD4+ cells and with lymph node naive CD4+ cells. Greatest tumor Treg TCR overlap was with tumor naive CD4+ cells.

Purified naive CD4+ T cells were depleted of CD25+ Tregs. Full-length variable regions came from constant-region reverse primers plus semi-nested Nested Universal Primer A PCR. TCRdb called the 5' RACE reads again in MiXCR, with one record for every CDR3 protein. The data hold over 5,000 distinct CDR3 sequences, with 34% observed a single time. This chain joins TRBV24-1 and TRBJ1-1; D may be TRBD1 (5 bases). Input material: naive CD4+ T cells sorted from a lymph node. As to subset: naive CD4+ T cells, CD4+CD45RA+CD25-. The clonotype originates from a female donor with breast cancer. The CDR3 DNA is TGTGCCGCCCGCCGGGACTCAGACACTGAAGCTTTCTTT. It translates to CAARRDSDTEAFF.